This T cell receptor beta chain was profiled in a study of radiotherapy plus CTLA-4 blockade in lung cancer. In germline, CDR1 is LGHNA, CDR2 YSLEER. The CDR3 contains 15 residues. Germline trimming cut 1 base from V and 3 bases from J; bases unmatched to any gene: 3. Libraries were prepared by immunoSEQ multiplex PCR; TCRdb keeps only in-frame clonotypes and omits some of them. The table shows some 49,000 clones, with approximately 81% occurring only once. The receptor was derived from a human donor with non-small cell lung cancer whose response to radiotherapy plus ipilimumab could not be evaluated. The sample here was peripheral blood, taken from a patient treated with radiotherapy plus ipilimumab. V gene TRBV4-3 combines with J gene TRBJ2-7; 10 bases align to TRBD2. The CDR3 region is CASSQGTSGHYEQYF. Here the CDR3 DNA reads TGCGCCAGCAGCCAAGGGACTAGCGGACACTACGAGCAGTACTTC.